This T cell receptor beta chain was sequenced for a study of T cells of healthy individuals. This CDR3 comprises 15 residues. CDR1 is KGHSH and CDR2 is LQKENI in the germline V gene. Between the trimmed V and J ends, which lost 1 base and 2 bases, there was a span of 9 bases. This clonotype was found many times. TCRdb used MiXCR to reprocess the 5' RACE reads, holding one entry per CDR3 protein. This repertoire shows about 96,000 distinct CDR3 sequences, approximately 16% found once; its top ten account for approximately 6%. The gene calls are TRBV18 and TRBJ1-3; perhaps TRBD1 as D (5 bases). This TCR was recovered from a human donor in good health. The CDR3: CASSPLTETGNTIYF. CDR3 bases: TGTGCCAGCTCACCACTGACAGAGACTGGAAACACCATATATTTT.